This paragraph covers one T cell receptor beta chain sequence. Its target is unknown. This sample is drawn from a study of CD8 T cells in ankylosing spondylitis. Overall study results and limits: Within ankylosing spondylitis blood, a TCR beta motif made up of eight or nine highly homologous variants appeared to be characteristic.

TCRdb analysed the 5' RACE reads with MiXCR anew, one entry per CDR3 protein. Of some 200,000 distinct CDR3 sequences listed, roughly 20% are singletons. The CDR3 is 11 residues long. V lost 7 bases and J 8 bases, leaving 14 bases between the germline ends. Germline V gene data show CDR1 as SQVTM and CDR2 as ANQGSEA. Sequencing was done on a sample of blood, either unsorted or a sorted T cell fraction (not recorded which). This chain links TRBV29-1 with TRBJ1-1, with a possible D match to TRBD1 (6 bases). The receptor comes from a male donor aged 5 to 30 with ankylosing spondylitis or in good health (not recorded which). The DNA for the CDR3 is TGCAGCGCCGCGTTGGGGGGCGAAGCTTTCTTT. It encodes CSAALGGEAFF.